This is a list of T cell receptor beta chains from one sample in a study of CD8 T cells in Susac syndrome. Each CDR3 protein gets one entry after TCRdb re-called the immunoSEQ multiplex PCR reads with MiXCR. Of some 300,000 distinct CDR3 sequences listed, roughly 85% are singletons. Specimen: CD8+ T cells from PBMCs. All receptors come from a human donor with multiple sclerosis. The CDR3 runs from the conserved cysteine through the conserved F or W. The order of the fields is D gene, clone size, J gene, V gene, CDR3 protein, CDR3 DNA. D genes are given only for firm matches. Only some rows state a clone size, as once, few, many or a class for expanded clones.

D: .; size: .; J: TRBJ1-1; V: TRBV30; CDR3: CAWQETEAFF; DNA: TGTGCCTGGCAGGAAACTGAAGCTTTCTTT
D: TRBD1; size: .; J: TRBJ2-2; V: TRBV28; CDR3: CASSFPLFSGTGTVGELFF; DNA: TGTGCCAGCAGTTTCCCCCTGTTTTCCGGGACAGGGACGGTCGGGGAGCTGTTTTTT
D: TRBD1; size: .; J: TRBJ1-4; V: TRBV28; CDR3: CASSETGGDEKLFF; DNA: TGTGCCAGCAGTGAGACAGGGGGCGATGAAAAACTGTTTTTT
D: .; size: .; J: TRBJ1-3; V: TRBV5-8; CDR3: CASSLCGSFCSGNTIYF; DNA: TGTGCCAGCAGCTTGTGTGGCAGTTTTTGCTCTGGAAACACCATATATTTT
D: .; size: .; J: TRBJ1-1; V: TRBV6-1; CDR3: CASSDEAFF; DNA: TGTGCCAGCAGTGACGAAGCTTTCTTT
D: .; size: .; J: TRBJ2-2; V: TRBV30; CDR3: CAWMTGVNPGTGELFF; DNA: TGTGCCTGGATGACAGGAGTCAACCCCGGGACCGGGGAGCTGTTTTTT
D: .; size: .; J: TRBJ2-7; V: TRBV28; CDR3: CASSSPLGGKHEQYF; DNA: TGTGCCAGCAGCTCACCCCTCGGCGGGAAGCACGAGCAGTACTTC
D: TRBD2; size: .; J: TRBJ2-7; V: TRBV19; CDR3: CASSPRWRETDEQYF; DNA: TGTGCCAGTAGCCCACGGTGGCGGGAGACTGACGAGCAGTACTTC
D: .; size: .; J: TRBJ1-5; V: TRBV7-2; CDR3: CASSPIKGQPQHF; DNA: TGTGCCAGCAGCCCAATTAAAGGACAGCCCCAGCATTTT
D: TRBD2; size: .; J: TRBJ2-3; V: TRBV3-1; CDR3: CASSHKLAGGPRSLDTQYF; DNA: TGTGCCAGCAGCCACAAACTAGCGGGAGGGCCACGGAGTCTAGATACGCAGTATTTT
D: .; size: .; J: TRBJ2-2; V: TRBV20-1; CDR3: CSARGRGLSGELFF; DNA: TGCAGTGCTAGAGGGAGAGGGTTGTCGGGGGAGCTGTTTTTT
D: TRBD1; size: once; J: TRBJ1-4; V: TRBV20-1; CDR3: CSGSTGYEKLFF; DNA: TGCAGTGGGTCGACAGGGTACGAAAAACTGTTTTTT
D: TRBD1; size: .; J: TRBJ1-1; V: TRBV7-9; CDR3: CASSLWTRGDTEAFF; DNA: TGTGCCAGCAGCTTGTGGACCAGGGGGGACACTGAAGCTTTCTTT
D: .; size: .; J: TRBJ2-7; V: TRBV18; CDR3: CASSPPLKEPTYEQYF; DNA: TGTGCCAGCTCACCACCGTTGAAGGAGCCAACCTACGAGCAGTACTTC
D: TRBD1; size: once; J: TRBJ1-2; V: TRBV9; CDR3: CASSPGTGDPAYGYTF; DNA: TGTGCCAGCAGCCCCGGGACAGGGGATCCAGCCTATGGCTACACCTTC
D: .; size: .; J: TRBJ1-2; V: TRBV6-5; CDR3: CASSYGGYGHHGYTF; DNA: TGTGCCAGCAGTTATGGGGGGTACGGGCACCATGGCTACACCTTC
D: .; size: .; J: TRBJ1-1; V: TRBV6-5; CDR3: CASSLRGDANTEAFF; DNA: TGTGCCAGCAGTCTCCGAGGGGACGCGAACACTGAAGCTTTCTTT
D: TRBD1; size: .; J: TRBJ1-2; V: TRBV30; CDR3: CAWDLTGTGGAWGYTF; DNA: TGTGCCTGGGACCTAACCGGGACAGGGGGCGCTTGGGGCTACACCTTC
D: .; size: many; J: TRBJ2-6; V: TRBV6-1; CDR3: CASRWISGANVLTF; DNA: TGTGCCAGCAGGTGGATTTCTGGGGCCAACGTCCTGACTTTC
D: .; size: .; J: TRBJ1-5; V: TRBV30; CDR3: CAWSVGPGGNQPQHF; DNA: TGTGCCTGGAGTGTTGGGCCTGGGGGCAATCAGCCCCAGCATTTT
D: TRBD1; size: .; J: TRBJ2-1; V: TRBV12-3/TRBV12-4; CDR3: CASSLQGARGNEQFF; DNA: TGTGCCAGCAGCCTCCAGGGGGCTCGGGGCAATGAGCAGTTCTTC
D: .; size: .; J: TRBJ2-1; V: TRBV14; CDR3: CASSRPSRSSYNEQFF; DNA: TGTGCCAGCAGCCGCCCATCGCGGAGCTCCTACAATGAGCAGTTCTTC
D: TRBD1; size: .; J: TRBJ2-5; V: TRBV24-1; CDR3: CATSYWGQGQETQYF; DNA: TGTGCCACCAGTTATTGGGGACAGGGCCAAGAGACCCAGTACTTC